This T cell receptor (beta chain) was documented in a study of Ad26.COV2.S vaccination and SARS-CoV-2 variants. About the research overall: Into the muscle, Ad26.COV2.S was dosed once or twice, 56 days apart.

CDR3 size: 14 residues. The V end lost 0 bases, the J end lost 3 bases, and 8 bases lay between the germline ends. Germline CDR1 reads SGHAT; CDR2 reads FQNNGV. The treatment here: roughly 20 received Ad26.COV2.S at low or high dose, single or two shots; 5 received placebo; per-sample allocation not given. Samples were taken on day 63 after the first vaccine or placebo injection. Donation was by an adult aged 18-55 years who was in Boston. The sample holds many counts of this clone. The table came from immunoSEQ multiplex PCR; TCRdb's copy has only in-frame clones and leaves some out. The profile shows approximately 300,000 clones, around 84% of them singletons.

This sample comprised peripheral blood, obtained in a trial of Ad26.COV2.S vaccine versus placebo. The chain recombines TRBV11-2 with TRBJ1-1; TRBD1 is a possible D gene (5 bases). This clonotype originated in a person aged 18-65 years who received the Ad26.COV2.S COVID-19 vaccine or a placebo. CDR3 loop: CASSLEGTYTEAFF. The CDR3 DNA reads TGTGCCAGCAGCTTAGAAGGGACCTACACTGAAGCTTTCTTT.